This TCR beta chain appears in the sequencing data of a study of T cell repertoires in cytomegalovirus infection. Overall study context: Public TCR beta signatures marked donors with CMV infection and the matching HLA.

Each CDR3 protein gets one entry after TCRdb re-called the reads with MiXCR. The sample consists of 450,000 to 650,000 distinct CDR3 sequences, roughly 43% of them appearing once. Regarding this clonotype: As yet, its antigen is unknown.

The origin of this receptor is a human donor in good health (CMV status not recorded). Some clones in this sample may be carry-over from other donors' samples. Here the sequenced sample was cultured PBMCs, taken from culture after CMV antigen stimulation.

The CDR3 loop reads CASSQDGGLVGSPLHF. As DNA, the CDR3 is TGCGCCAGCAGCCAAGACGGGGGGCTGGTAGGTTCACCCCTCCACTTT. The V call is TRBV4-1, the J call TRBJ1-6; D might be TRBD1 (6 bases). Looked up from germline, CDR1 is MGHRA and CDR2 is YSYEKL. V lost 0 bases and J 9 bases, leaving 15 bases between the germline ends. CDR3 length: 16 amino acids.